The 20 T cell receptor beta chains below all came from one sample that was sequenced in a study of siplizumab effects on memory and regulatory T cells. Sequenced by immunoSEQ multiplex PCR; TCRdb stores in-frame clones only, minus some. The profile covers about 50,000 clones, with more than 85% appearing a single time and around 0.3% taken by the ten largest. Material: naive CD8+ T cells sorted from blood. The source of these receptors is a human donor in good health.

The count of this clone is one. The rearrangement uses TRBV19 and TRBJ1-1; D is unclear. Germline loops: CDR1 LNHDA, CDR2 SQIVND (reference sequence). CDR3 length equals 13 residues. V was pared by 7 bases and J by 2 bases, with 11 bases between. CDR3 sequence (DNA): TGTGCCAGTAAGAACAGCCTAAACACTGAAGCTTTCTTT. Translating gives CASKNSLNTEAFF.

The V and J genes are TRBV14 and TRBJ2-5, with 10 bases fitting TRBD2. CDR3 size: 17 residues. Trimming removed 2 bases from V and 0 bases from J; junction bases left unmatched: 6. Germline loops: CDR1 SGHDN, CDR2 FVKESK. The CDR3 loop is CASSQTGGLAYQETQYF. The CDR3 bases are TGTGCCAGCAGCCAAACCGGGGGACTAGCGTACCAAGAGACCCAGTACTTC. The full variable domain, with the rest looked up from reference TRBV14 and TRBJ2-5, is EAGVTQFPSHSVIEKGQTVTLRCDPISGHDNLYWYRRVMGKEIKFLLHFVKESKQDESGMPNNRFLAERTGGTYSTLKVQPAELEDSGVYFCASSQTGGLAYQETQYFGPGTRLLVL.

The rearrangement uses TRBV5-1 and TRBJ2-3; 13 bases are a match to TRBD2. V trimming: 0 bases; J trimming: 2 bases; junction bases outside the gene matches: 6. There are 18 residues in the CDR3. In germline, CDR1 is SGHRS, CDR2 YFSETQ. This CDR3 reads CASSLELAGGYDTDTQYF. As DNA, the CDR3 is TGCGCCAGCAGCTTGGAACTAGCGGGAGGGTATGACACAGATACGCAGTATTTT.

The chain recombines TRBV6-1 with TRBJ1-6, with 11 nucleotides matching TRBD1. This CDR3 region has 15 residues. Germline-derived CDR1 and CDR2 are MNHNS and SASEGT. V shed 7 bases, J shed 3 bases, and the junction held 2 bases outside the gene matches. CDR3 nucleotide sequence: TGTGCCAGCAAAGGGACAGGGGGCTATAATTCACCCCTCCACTTT. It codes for CASKGTGGYNSPLHF.

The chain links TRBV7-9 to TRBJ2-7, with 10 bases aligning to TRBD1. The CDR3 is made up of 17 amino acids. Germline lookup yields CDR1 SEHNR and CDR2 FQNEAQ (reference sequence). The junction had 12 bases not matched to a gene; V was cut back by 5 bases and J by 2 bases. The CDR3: CASSLGGGTGDPYEQYF. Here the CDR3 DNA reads TGTGCCAGCAGCCTAGGGGGCGGGACAGGGGATCCCTACGAGCAGTACTTC.

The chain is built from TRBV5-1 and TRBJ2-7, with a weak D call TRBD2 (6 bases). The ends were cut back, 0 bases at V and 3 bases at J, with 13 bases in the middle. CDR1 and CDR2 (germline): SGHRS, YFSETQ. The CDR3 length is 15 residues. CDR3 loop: CASSLAMGLLYEQYF. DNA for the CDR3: TGCGCCAGCAGCTTGGCCATGGGACTCCTCTACGAGCAGTACTTC.

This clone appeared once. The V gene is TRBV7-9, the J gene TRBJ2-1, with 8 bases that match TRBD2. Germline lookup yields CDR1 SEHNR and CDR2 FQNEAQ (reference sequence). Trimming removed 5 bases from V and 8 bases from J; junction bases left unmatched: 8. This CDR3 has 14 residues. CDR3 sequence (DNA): TGTGCCAGCAGCGTGGAGGCCGGGAGGGATGAGCAGTTCTTC. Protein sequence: CASSVEAGRDEQFF.

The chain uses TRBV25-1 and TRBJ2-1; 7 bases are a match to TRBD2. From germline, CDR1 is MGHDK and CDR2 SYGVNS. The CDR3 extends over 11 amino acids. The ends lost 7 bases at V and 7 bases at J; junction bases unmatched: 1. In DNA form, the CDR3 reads TGTGCCAGCAAAGCGGGGAATGAGCAGTTCTTC. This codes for CASKAGNEQFF.

CDR3 in DNA: TGTGCCAGTAGTATAGATCTGAAGTTCGAAGCTTTCTTT. It yields the protein CASSIDLKFEAFF. V usage is TRBV19 and J usage is TRBJ1-1; D is unclear. Trimming took 0 bases from V and 8 from J, leaving 10 bases between them. This CDR3 is 13 amino acids long. The germline V gene has CDR1 LNHDA and CDR2 SQIVND (reference sequence).

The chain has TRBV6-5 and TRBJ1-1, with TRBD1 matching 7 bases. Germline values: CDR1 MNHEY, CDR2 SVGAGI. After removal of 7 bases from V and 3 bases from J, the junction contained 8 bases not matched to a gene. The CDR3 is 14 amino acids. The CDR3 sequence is CASNTGTAYTEAFF. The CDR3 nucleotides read TGTGCCAGCAATACCGGGACAGCCTACACTGAAGCTTTCTTT.

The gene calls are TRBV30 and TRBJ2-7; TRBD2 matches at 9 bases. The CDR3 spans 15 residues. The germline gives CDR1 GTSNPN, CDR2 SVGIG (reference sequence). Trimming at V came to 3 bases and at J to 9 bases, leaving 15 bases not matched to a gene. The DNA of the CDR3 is TGTGCCTGGAGCGGCCTAGCGGGACGGCCTGGGTGGCAGTACTTC. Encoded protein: CAWSGLAGRPGWQYF.

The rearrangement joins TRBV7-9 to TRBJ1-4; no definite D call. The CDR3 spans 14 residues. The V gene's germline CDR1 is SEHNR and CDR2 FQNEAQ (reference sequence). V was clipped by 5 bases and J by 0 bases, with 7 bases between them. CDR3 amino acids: CASSPPATNEKLFF. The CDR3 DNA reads TGTGCCAGCAGCCCCCCTGCAACTAATGAAAAACTGTTTTTT.

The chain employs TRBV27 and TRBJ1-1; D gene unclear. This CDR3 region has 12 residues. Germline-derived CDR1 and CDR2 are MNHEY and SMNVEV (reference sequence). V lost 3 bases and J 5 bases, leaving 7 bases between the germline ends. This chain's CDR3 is CASSLVGTEAFF. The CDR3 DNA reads TGTGCCAGCAGTTTGGTGGGAACTGAAGCTTTCTTT.

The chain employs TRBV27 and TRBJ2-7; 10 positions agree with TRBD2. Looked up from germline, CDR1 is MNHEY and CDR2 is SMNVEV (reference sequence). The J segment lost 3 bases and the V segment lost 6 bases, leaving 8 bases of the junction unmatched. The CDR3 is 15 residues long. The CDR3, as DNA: TGTGCCAGCAGCCTCAGGCTAGCGGGAGACTACGAGCAGTACTTC. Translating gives CASSLRLAGDYEQYF.

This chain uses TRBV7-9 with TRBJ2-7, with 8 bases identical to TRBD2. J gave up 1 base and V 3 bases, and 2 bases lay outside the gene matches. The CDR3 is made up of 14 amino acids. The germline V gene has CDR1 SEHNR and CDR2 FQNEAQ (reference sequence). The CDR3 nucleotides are TGTGCCAGCAGCTTCGGGGGGGCTTCCTACGAGCAGTACTTC. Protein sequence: CASSFGGASYEQYF.

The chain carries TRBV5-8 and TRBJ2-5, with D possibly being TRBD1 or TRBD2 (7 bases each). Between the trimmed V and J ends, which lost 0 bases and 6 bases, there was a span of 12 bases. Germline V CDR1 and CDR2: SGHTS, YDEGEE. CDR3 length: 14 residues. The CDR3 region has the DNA TGTGCCAGCAGCTTGGCAGGGGGAGGGAAGACCCAGTACTTC. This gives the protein CASSLAGGGKTQYF.

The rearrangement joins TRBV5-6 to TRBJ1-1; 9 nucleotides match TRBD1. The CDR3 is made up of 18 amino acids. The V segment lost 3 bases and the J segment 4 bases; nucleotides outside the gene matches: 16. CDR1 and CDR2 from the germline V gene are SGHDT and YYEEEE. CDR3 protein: CASSSPGTGTILGTEAFF. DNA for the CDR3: TGTGCCAGCAGCTCCCCCGGGACAGGGACTATTCTAGGCACTGAAGCTTTCTTT.

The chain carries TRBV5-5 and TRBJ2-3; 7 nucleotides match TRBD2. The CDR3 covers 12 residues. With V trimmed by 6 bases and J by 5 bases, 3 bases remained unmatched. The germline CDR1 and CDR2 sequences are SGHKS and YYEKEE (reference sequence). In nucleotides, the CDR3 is TGTGCCAGCATACCGGGAGGAGATACGCAGTATTTT. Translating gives CASIPGGDTQYF.

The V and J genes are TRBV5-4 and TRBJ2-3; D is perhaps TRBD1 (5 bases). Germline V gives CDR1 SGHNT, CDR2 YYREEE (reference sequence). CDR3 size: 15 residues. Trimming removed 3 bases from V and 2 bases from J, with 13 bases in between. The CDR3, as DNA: TGTGCCAGCAGCTGGCTTGGGGCTTACACAGATACGCAGTATTTT. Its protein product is CASSWLGAYTDTQYF.

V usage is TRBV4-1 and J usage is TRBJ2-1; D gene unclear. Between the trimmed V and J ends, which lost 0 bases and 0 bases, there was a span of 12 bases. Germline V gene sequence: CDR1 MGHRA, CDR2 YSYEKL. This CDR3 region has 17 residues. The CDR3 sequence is CASSQDLTPSSYNEQFF. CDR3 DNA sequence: TGCGCCAGCAGCCAAGATCTAACTCCGAGCTCCTACAATGAGCAGTTCTTC.